A selection of T cell receptor beta chains follows, all from one sample in a study of regulatory T cells in long-lasting Graves disease. TCRdb redid the calling of the multiplex PCR reads with MiXCR, one entry per CDR3 protein. The repertoire holds 400,000 to 500,000 distinct CDR3 sequences, with 12% to 15% as singletons. The same data also contributed to another study, on T cells in Graves' hyperthyroidism and ophthalmopathy.

Sequenced here: peripheral blood mononuclear cells (PBMCs), sampled at new diagnosis, from a patient treated with antithyroid drugs. The receptor set was obtained from a woman aged 50 to 60 with Graves disease. CDR3s include the opening cysteine and the closing phenylalanine or tryptophan. The D gene is left open where the match is weak. Clone sizes are given selectively: once, few, many, or a class where the clone is expanded.

size	V	D	J	DNA	CDR3
many	TRBV2	TRBD1	TRBJ1-1	TGTGCCAGCAGTGAAGCCCGGGGACAGGGGAATACTGAAGCTTTCTTT	CASSEARGQGNTEAFF
many	TRBV7-2	TRBD2	TRBJ2-1	TGTGCCAGCAGCTCGCGGGAGTACGACGTGTACAATGAGCAGTTCTTC	CASSSREYDVYNEQFF
many	TRBV7-9	TRBD1	TRBJ2-7	TGTGCCAGCAGCTTAGGACAGGGGACCACCTACGAGCAGTACTTC	CASSLGQGTTYEQYF
many	TRBV7-9	TRBD1	TRBJ1-2	TGTGCCAGCAGCTTAGTGGGACAGGGGGCGCATGGCTACACCTTC	CASSLVGQGAHGYTF
NA	TRBV20-1	TRBD2	TRBJ2-7	TGCAGTGTAAAAGAGGGCCTAGCGGGACTCGCCGAAGTATACGAGCAGTACTTC	CSVKEGLAGLAEVYEQYF
many	TRBV18	NA	TRBJ1-5	TGTGCCAGCAGTCCCGGGGCCCATAGCAATCAGCCCCAGCATTTT	CASSPGAHSNQPQHF
NA	TRBV29-1	TRBD2	TRBJ2-3	TGCGGCGTTGGGTCGGCCGGGACTAACTTAGATACGCAGTATTTT	CGVGSAGTNLDTQYF
many	TRBV7-3	TRBD2	TRBJ2-3	TGTGCCAGCAGCTTAAACGCCGGGACTAGCGGGAAGCACAATACGCAGTATTTT	CASSLNAGTSGKHNTQYF
few	TRBV7-2	TRBD2	TRBJ2-1	TGTGCCAGCACCGTAAGGGGACTAAGCTCCTACAATGAGCAGTTCTTC	CASTVRGLSSYNEQFF
many	TRBV6-1	NA	TRBJ2-7	TGTGCCAGCAGTGAATGGGGCGTAAGCTCCTACGAGCAGTACTTC	CASSEWGVSSYEQYF